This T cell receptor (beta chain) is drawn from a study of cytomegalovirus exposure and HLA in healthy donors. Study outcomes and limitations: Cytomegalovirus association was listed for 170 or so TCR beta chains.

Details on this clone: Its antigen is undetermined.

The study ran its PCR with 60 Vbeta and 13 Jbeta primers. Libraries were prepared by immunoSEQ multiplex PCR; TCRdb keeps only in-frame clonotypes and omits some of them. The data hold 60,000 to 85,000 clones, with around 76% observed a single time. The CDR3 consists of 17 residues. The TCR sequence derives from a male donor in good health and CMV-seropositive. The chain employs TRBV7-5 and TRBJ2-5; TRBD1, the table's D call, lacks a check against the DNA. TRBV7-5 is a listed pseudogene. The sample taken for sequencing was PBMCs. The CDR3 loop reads CVRSPRSVQAHQETQYF. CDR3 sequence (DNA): TGTGTCAGAAGCCCTAGGTCGGTACAGGCACACCAAGAGACCCAGTACTTC.